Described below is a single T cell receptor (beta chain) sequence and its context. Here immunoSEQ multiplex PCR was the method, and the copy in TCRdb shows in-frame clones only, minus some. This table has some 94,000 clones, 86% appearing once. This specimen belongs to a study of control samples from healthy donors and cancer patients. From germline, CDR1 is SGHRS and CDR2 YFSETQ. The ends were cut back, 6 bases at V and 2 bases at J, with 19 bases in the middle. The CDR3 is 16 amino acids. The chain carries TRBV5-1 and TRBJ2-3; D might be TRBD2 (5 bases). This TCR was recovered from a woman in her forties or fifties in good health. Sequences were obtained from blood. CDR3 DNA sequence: TGCGCCAGCATCCCCAGGAGGAGCGGTTCCACAGATACGCAGTATTTT. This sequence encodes CASIPRRSGSTDTQYF.